The sequence of this T cell receptor beta chain was determined in a study of cytomegalovirus exposure and HLA in healthy donors. CDR3 size: 16 residues. Per the germline V gene, CDR1 is LNHDA and CDR2 is SQIVND (reference sequence). V lost 6 bases and J lost 7; bases outside the gene matches: 18. PCR was performed using 60 Vbeta and 13 Jbeta primers. Under the authors' procedure: As a later analysis found, there were 70 million to 100 million unique TCR beta chains, of which some 10 million were shared. Produced via immunoSEQ multiplex PCR; TCRdb's table is partial and in-frame only. The V and J calls and clone size are taken from that table; D and trimming were inferred from the DNA. The repertoire consists of 100,000 to 150,000 clones, with roughly 72% occurring once and the leading ten covering 1.8%. Worth noting for this clone: Antigen unknown.

Study-level points and caveats: Across donors, presence/absence analyses took sequencing depth to be roughly uniform.

The chain carries TRBV19 and TRBJ2-7; 7 bases line up with TRBD1. Sample: PBMCs. The receptor comes from a woman aged 45 to 65 in good health and CMV-seronegative. DNA for the CDR3: TGTGCCAGTAGCGACAAGGGACAGCGGATGACGATGGAGCAGTACTTC. Encoded protein: CASSDKGQRMTMEQYF.